This T cell receptor beta chain appears in the sequencing data of a study of regulatory T cells in long-lasting Graves disease. Overall study: Antithyroid drug use was under 3 months in newly diagnosed Graves' patients. Whole-study findings and limits: Favored usage of TRBV28, TRBJ1-2 and TRBJ2-5 was recorded in persistent disease.

The ends lost 4 bases at V and 2 bases at J; junction bases unmatched: 9. In germline, CDR1 is WSHSY, CDR2 SAAADI. The CDR3 sequence is 17 residues long. HTBI primers from iRepertoire and Arm-PCR of CDR3 regions yielded the TCR beta libraries. TCRdb reprocessed the multiplex PCR reads with MiXCR, giving one entry per CDR3 protein. The data show 300,000 to 400,000 distinct CDR3 sequences, 15% seen once. About this clonotype itself: Its antigen is unidentified.

The sample's time point: newly diagnosed GD, antithyroid drugs for less than 3 months. Researchers made the TCR library from RNA that was extracted from PBMCs. Patient provenance is recorded as an endocrinology department in Xi'an, China. The material sequenced was peripheral blood mononuclear cells (PBMCs), taken at new diagnosis, from a patient treated with antithyroid drugs. This rearrangement joins TRBV10-2 to TRBJ2-2; 8 nucleotides line up with TRBD1. The TCR originated in a female donor with Graves disease. The CDR3, as DNA: TGCGCCAGCAGTGTAAGACAGGGGAATGTTAACACCGGGGAGCTGTTTTTT. This translates into CASSVRQGNVNTGELFF.